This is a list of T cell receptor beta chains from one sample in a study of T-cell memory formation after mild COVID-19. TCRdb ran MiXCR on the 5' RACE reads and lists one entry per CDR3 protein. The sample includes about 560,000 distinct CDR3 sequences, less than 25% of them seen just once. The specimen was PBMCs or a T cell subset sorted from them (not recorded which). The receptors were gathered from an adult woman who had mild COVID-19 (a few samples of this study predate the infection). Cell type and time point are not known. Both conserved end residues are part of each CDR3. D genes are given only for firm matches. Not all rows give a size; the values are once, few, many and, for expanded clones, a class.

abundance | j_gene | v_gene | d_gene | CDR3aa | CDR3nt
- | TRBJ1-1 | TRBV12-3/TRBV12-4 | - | CASSLTSQAFF | TGTGCCAGCAGTTTAACATCACAAGCTTTCTTT
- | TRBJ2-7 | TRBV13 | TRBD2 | CASSNTRLAGGSYEQYF | TGTGCCAGCAGCAACACTCGCCTAGCGGGAGGATCTTACGAGCAGTACTTC
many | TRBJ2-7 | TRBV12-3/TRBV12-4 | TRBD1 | CASSLSGQVSYEQYF | TGTGCCAGCAGTCTGTCGGGACAGGTCTCCTACGAGCAGTACTTC
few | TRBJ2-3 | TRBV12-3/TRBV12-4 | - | CASKLTGTDTQYF | TGTGCCAGCAAATTGACAGGAACAGATACGCAGTATTTT
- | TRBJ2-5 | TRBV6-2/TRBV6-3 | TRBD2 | CASTPTSGGAKTQYF | TGTGCCAGCACGCCGACTAGCGGGGGGGCGAAGACCCAGTACTTC
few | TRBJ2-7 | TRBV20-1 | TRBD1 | CSANGKGGQGEQYF | TGCAGTGCGAACGGGAAAGGCGGACAGGGAGAGCAGTACTTC
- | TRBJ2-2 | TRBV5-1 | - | CASSEGGHGAGELFF | TGCGCCAGCAGCGAGGGGGGACATGGGGCCGGGGAGCTGTTTTTT
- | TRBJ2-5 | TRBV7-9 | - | CASSRFTGYQETQYF | TGTGCCAGCAGCCGATTCACAGGCTACCAAGAGACCCAGTACTTC
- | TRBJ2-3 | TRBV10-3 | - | CAISSTGGTDTQYF | TGTGCCATCAGCTCGACAGGAGGCACAGATACGCAGTATTTT
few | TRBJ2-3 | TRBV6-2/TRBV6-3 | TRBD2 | CASSRTRRSTDTQYF | TGTGCCAGCAGTCGGACTAGGAGGAGCACAGATACGCAGTATTTT
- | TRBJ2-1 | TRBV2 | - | CASRDLREDEQFF | TGTGCCAGCAGGGACCTCAGGGAGGATGAGCAGTTCTTC
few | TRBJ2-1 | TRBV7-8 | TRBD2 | CASSLKRGGRDNEQFF | TGTGCCAGCAGCTTAAAGCGGGGGGGCCGGGACAATGAGCAGTTCTTC
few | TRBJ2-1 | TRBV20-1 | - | CSASPGGASSYNEQFF | TGCAGTGCTAGCCCCGGGGGAGCCAGCTCCTACAATGAGCAGTTCTTC
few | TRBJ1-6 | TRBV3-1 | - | CASSQLREDLHF | TGTGCCAGCAGCCAGCTCAGGGAGGATCTCCACTTT
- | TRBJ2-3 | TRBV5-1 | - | CASSTRTGSRPTQYF | TGCGCCAGCAGCACGAGGACGGGTTCGAGGCCTACGCAGTATTTT
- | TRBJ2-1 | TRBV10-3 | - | CAISEWGPARNEQFF | TGTGCCATCAGTGAGTGGGGGCCGGCCCGCAATGAGCAGTTCTTC
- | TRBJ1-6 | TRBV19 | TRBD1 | CASSIDLYRGTSSPLHF | TGTGCCAGTAGTATAGATCTCTACAGGGGGACGAGTTCACCCCTCCACTTT
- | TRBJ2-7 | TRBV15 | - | CATSRDRVNVDEQYF | TGTGCCACCAGCAGAGACAGGGTAAATGTGGACGAGCAGTACTTC
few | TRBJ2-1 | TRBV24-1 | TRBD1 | CATSDRQGRGNEQFF | TGTGCCACCAGTGACCGACAGGGCCGAGGGAATGAGCAGTTCTTC
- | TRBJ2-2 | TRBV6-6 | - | CASSQERGAGELFF | TGTGCCAGCAGCCAAGAGAGGGGGGCCGGGGAGCTGTTTTTT
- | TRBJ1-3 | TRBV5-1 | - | CASRKQGLEDTIYF | TGCGCCAGCAGAAAACAGGGACTAGAGGACACCATATATTTT
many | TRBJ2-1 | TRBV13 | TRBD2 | CASSFGLAGVNEQFF | TGTGCCAGCAGCTTCGGACTAGCGGGAGTCAATGAGCAGTTCTTC